Shown below are 6 T cell receptor beta chains from a single sample sequenced in a study of long-term antiretroviral therapy in people with HIV. The run of the v3.0 immunoSEQ assay was at survey level. Here immunoSEQ multiplex PCR was the method, and the copy in TCRdb shows in-frame clones only, minus some. This table has just under 40,000 clones, 65% to 90% appearing once. Source: unsorted PBMCs, taken just before starting antiretroviral therapy. These receptor sequences come from a young woman with HIV.

This chain connects TRBV9 to TRBJ2-2, with D tentatively TRBD2 (7 bases). Between the trimmed V and J ends, which lost 2 bases and 0 bases, there was a span of 14 bases. This CDR3 is built from 17 residues. From germline, CDR1 is SGDLS and CDR2 YYNGEE. This chain's CDR3 is CASSVSEGGPNTGELFF. The CDR3, as DNA: TGTGCCAGCAGCGTCTCGGAGGGGGGGCCGAACACCGGGGAGCTGTTTTTT. Supplemented by reference TRBV9 and TRBJ2-2, the full variable domain reads DSGVTQTPKHLITATGQRVTLRCSPRSGDLSVYWYQQSLDQGLQFLIQYYNGEERAKGNILERFSAQQFPDLHSELNLSSLELGDSALYFCASSVSEGGPNTGELFFGEGSRLTVL.

This sequence joins TRBV7-9 and TRBJ1-2, with D possibly being TRBD1 (5 bases). Trimming took off 5 bases at V and 6 bases at J, with 22 bases between the two ends. The CDR3 contains 16 residues. The V gene's germline CDR1 is SEHNR and CDR2 FQNEAQ (reference sequence). CDR3 nucleotide sequence: TGTGCCAGCAGCGATCCGGGGGAGACACTTCGACATGGCTACACCTTC. The encoded protein is CASSDPGETLRHGYTF. The variable domain in full, with the rest retrieved from reference TRBV7-9 and TRBJ1-2, is DTGVSQNPRHKITKRGQNVTFRCDPISEHNRLYWYRQTLGQGPEFLTYFQNEAQLEKSRLLSDRFSAERPKGSFSTLEIQRTEQGDSAMYLCASSDPGETLRHGYTFGSGTRLTVV.

The chain employs TRBV10-1 and TRBJ2-1; TRBD2 might be the D (6 bases). This CDR3 is built from 16 residues. Trimming removed 2 bases at V and 7 bases at J, with 18 bases between. Germline CDR1 reads WNHNN; CDR2 reads SYGVQD (reference sequence). CDR3 region: CASSEVREAAENEQFF. CDR3 nucleotide sequence: TGCGCCAGCAGTGAGGTAAGGGAGGCGGCGGAAAATGAGCAGTTCTTC.

Written as DNA, the CDR3 is TGCGCCAGCAGCTTGGGGGGGGCAGGGGTCTATGAGCAGTTCTTC. This sequence encodes CASSLGGAGVYEQFF. This rearrangement joins TRBV5-1 to TRBJ2-1; perhaps D is TRBD1 or TRBD2 (6 bases each). This CDR3 comprises 15 residues. The germline V gene has CDR1 SGHRS and CDR2 YFSETQ. Trimming took off 0 bases at V and 8 bases at J, with 15 bases between the two ends.

The rearrangement links TRBV9 to TRBJ1-2, with D uncertain. Germline-derived CDR1 and CDR2 are SGDLS and YYNGEE. V was clipped by 0 bases and J by 4 bases, with 13 bases between them. CDR3 length equals 15 residues. In nucleotides, the CDR3 is TGTGCCAGCAGCGTAGGGTATCAGTCTTTCTATGGCTACACCTTC. It yields the protein CASSVGYQSFYGYTF.

In its sample, this clone was seen a few times. This chain links TRBV5-1 with TRBJ2-7; a weak D match, TRBD1 (6 bases). Germline CDR1 SGHRS, CDR2 YFSETQ. The CDR3 runs 14 residues. The V gene lost 4 bases and the J gene lost 2 bases, with 13 bases spanning the gap. The CDR3 coding sequence is TGCGCCAGCAGCGCCGGATCAGGGGCCTACGAGCAGTACTTC. Its protein is CASSAGSGAYEQYF.